This note documents a single T cell receptor beta chain sequence. Its antigen is as yet unknown. The data belong to a study of CD4 T cells in relation to SARS-CoV-2 and coronaviruses. General observations from the study: Crossreactivity was assessed only for spike protein, not other viral proteins. Monoreactive clones expanded significantly more to SARS-CoV-2 than crossreactive clones did.

Unexposed donor CD4+ T cells date from about 2011-2018, before the COVID-19 pandemic. After more than eight days of culture, CD4+ T cells were isolated. Sequencing used immunoSEQ multiplex PCR; TCRdb keeps in-frame clones, though not all of them. The sample has tens of thousands of clones, about two thirds seen once. V was pared by 4 bases and J by 7 bases, with 14 bases of the junction left unmatched. The CDR3 is 17 amino acids. In germline, CDR1 is MGHRA, CDR2 YSYEKL. The sequence was collected from a human donor in good health. The sample comprised CD4+ T cells from PBMCs, cultured in vitro. J is TRBJ2-1 and V is TRBV4-1; 9 positions match TRBD2. CDR3 in amino acids: CASSPRTAGGPRNEQFF. Here the CDR3 DNA reads TGCGCCAGCAGCCCAAGAACGGCGGGAGGGCCAAGGAATGAGCAGTTCTTC.